One sample yielded the 25 T cell receptor beta chains listed below, sequenced in a study of cytomegalovirus exposure and HLA in healthy donors. Primers: 60 Vbeta forward and 13 Jbeta reverse. Sequenced by immunoSEQ multiplex PCR; TCRdb stores in-frame clones only, minus some. Counted here are roughly 130,000 clones, roughly three fifths occurring once; the ten biggest clones make up roughly 1.9%. Sequenced sample: PBMCs. These receptors all come from a male donor in good health and CMV-seronegative.

The genes are TRBV5-1 and TRBJ2-4; 7 nucleotides match TRBD2. The CDR3 is 13 amino acids. After removal of 4 bases from V and 8 bases from J, the junction contained 6 bases not matched to a gene. Germline CDR1 is SGHRS and CDR2 is YFSETQ. The CDR3 coding sequence is TGCGCCAGCAGCGCGGGGGTTAGGGACATTCAGTACTTC. This translates into CASSAGVRDIQYF.

The rearrangement joins TRBV7-9 to TRBJ2-5; maybe TRBD1 (5 bases). Germline-derived CDR1 and CDR2 are SEHNR and FQNEAQ (reference sequence). Trimming cost V 1 base and J 5 bases, with 8 bases left between them. The CDR3 length is 13 residues. The CDR3: CASSLEGLETQYF. Here the CDR3 DNA reads TGTGCCAGCAGCTTAGAGGGGCTGGAGACCCAGTACTTC.

This clone was observed a single time. V usage is TRBV15 and J usage is TRBJ1-4; unclear D gene. Deletions cut 0 bases from V and 8 bases from J, with 22 bases between. This CDR3 comprises 18 residues. The germline V gene encodes CDR1 LNHNV and CDR2 YYDKDF (reference sequence). This CDR3 is CATSRDRVGFEGLEKLFF. Written as DNA, the CDR3 is TGTGCCACCAGCAGAGATCGCGTAGGGTTCGAGGGTTTAGAAAAACTGTTTTTT.

This sequence joins TRBV28 and TRBJ2-3, with D unresolved. The CDR3 spans 16 residues. CDR1 is MDHEN, CDR2 SYDVKM, per germline. Trimming took off 2 bases at V and 2 bases at J, with 14 bases between the two ends. The CDR3 spells CASSLNSGYYTDTQYF. The CDR3 DNA sequence: TGTGCCAGCAGTTTAAATTCTGGGTACTACACAGATACGCAGTATTTT.

V gene TRBV10-3 combines with J gene TRBJ2-2; no clear D. Trimming removed 3 bases at V and 6 bases at J, with 5 bases between. CDR1 and CDR2 from the germline V gene are ENHRY and SYGVKD. The CDR3 spans 12 residues. DNA of the CDR3: TGTGCCATCAGTGATTCAGCCGGGGAGCTGTTTTTT. It encodes CAISDSAGELFF.

Here the CDR3 DNA reads TGTGCCAGCGGACAGGGCGAGTATACGCAGTATTTT. The encoded protein is CASGQGEYTQYF. This chain links TRBV11-1 with TRBJ2-3, with 8 bases matching TRBD1. From germline, CDR1 is SGHAT and CDR2 FQDESV (reference sequence). The length of the CDR3 is 12 residues. Losses at the gene ends were 8 bases for V and 7 bases for J; bases not matched to a gene: 5.

The chain joins TRBV7-3 to TRBJ1-2, with D possibly matching TRBD1 (6 bases). The V and J ends lost 5 bases and 4 bases respectively, with 17 bases between them. CDR3 length: 15 residues. Germline-derived CDR1 and CDR2 are SGHTA and FQGTGA. The CDR3 DNA reads TGTGCCAGCAGCCCACAGGGTCGGTCGGCCTATGGCTACACCTTC. This sequence encodes CASSPQGRSAYGYTF.

The chain uses TRBV19 and TRBJ1-1, with D possibly being TRBD1 (5 bases). CDR1 and CDR2 from the germline V gene are LNHDA and SQIVND (reference sequence). CDR3 length: 12 residues. With 6 bases removed from V and 11 bases from J, the gap between germline ends came to 16 bases. This chain's CDR3 is CASRNIRGMAFF. CDR3 coding DNA: TGTGCCAGTAGAAACATACGGGGGATGGCTTTCTTT.

The rearrangement links TRBV7-2 to TRBJ2-2; D might be TRBD1 (6 bases). The CDR3 has 13 residues. Germline loops: CDR1 SGHTA, CDR2 FQGNSA. Trimming removed 3 bases from V and 6 bases from J, with 8 bases in between. The CDR3 DNA reads TGTGCCAGCAGCTTGCAGGGGTCCGGGGAGCTGTTTTTT. Its protein is CASSLQGSGELFF.

This clone was found a few times. The rearrangement joins TRBV4-1 to TRBJ1-2; D may be TRBD1 (6 bases). Trimming removed 5 bases at V and 4 bases at J, with 14 bases between. Germline CDR1 and CDR2: MGHRA and YSYEKL. The CDR3 totals 14 residues. The CDR3 DNA is TGCGCCAGCAGCATAAGGGACACCTCCTATGGCTACACCTTC. Translating it yields CASSIRDTSYGYTF.

This clone came up a few times. The chain recombines TRBV10-3 with TRBJ2-7; the match to TRBD2 covers 8 bases. V gave up 8 bases and J gave up 6 bases; unmatched junction bases: 12. This CDR3 is built from 14 residues. CDR1 is ENHRY, CDR2 SYGVKD, per germline. The CDR3 DNA reads TGTGCCATCGCCAAGACTAGCGAGCCAGTCGAGCAGTACTTC. It encodes CAIAKTSEPVEQYF.

The rearrangement joins TRBV28 to TRBJ1-2; maybe TRBD1 (6 bases). CDR1 and CDR2 from the germline V gene are MDHEN and SYDVKM. This CDR3 has 14 residues. V was trimmed by 6 bases and J by 4 bases, leaving 15 bases between them. CDR3 bases: TGTGCCAGCAGACGAGGGGGAGGGGGCTATGGCTACACCTTC. This encodes CASRRGGGGYGYTF.

This clone has just one count. The chain employs TRBV19 and TRBJ1-6, with TRBD1 as a possible D gene (5 bases). CDR1 and CDR2 (germline): LNHDA, SQIVND (reference sequence). The CDR3 totals 14 residues. Trimming removed 7 bases at V and 7 bases at J, with 14 bases between. Here the CDR3 reads CASTSTGQNSPLHF. CDR3 nucleotides: TGTGCCAGTACCTCCACCGGACAAAATTCACCCCTCCACTTT.

The V and J genes are TRBV4-1 and TRBJ2-3, with TRBD1 as a possible D gene (6 bases). The germline V gene encodes CDR1 MGHRA and CDR2 YSYEKL. V lost 2 bases and J lost 2, with 11 bases in between. The length of the CDR3 is 15 residues. The CDR3 DNA sequence: TGCGCCAGCAGCCAAACAGGGTGGACCACAGATACGCAGTATTTT. Residues: CASSQTGWTTDTQYF.

V usage is TRBV7-3 and J usage is TRBJ2-5; weak D call: TRBD2 (5 bases). Germline CDR1 and CDR2: SGHTA and FQGTGA. The CDR3 is 14 amino acids. V was pared by 2 bases and J by 1 base, with 8 bases between. The CDR3 spells CASSLEGLQETQYF. DNA for the CDR3: TGTGCCAGCAGCTTAGAGGGTCTCCAAGAGACCCAGTACTTC.

The rearrangement links TRBV25-1 to TRBJ2-7, with 8 positions matching TRBD1. This CDR3 contains 13 residues. V lost 10 bases to trimming and J lost 3 bases; unmatched junction nucleotides: 8. Germline CDR1 is MGHDK and CDR2 is SYGVNS. The CDR3 DNA sequence: TGTGCCATCGGAACAGGGGGTTACTACGAGCAGTACTTC. As protein: CAIGTGGYYEQYF.

The chain uses TRBV6-1 and TRBJ1-5, with D possibly matching TRBD1 (6 bases). This CDR3 comprises 13 residues. Germline CDR1 and CDR2: MNHNS and SASEGT. The V end was cut by 3 bases, the J end by 3 bases, with 6 bases between. The CDR3 region is CASSEGHNQPQHF. CDR3 DNA: TGTGCCAGCAGTGAGGGACACAATCAGCCCCAGCATTTT.

This clone was detected only a few times. The V gene is TRBV20-1, the J gene TRBJ1-1; D remains unclear. CDR3 length: 11 amino acids. The germline V and J ends were trimmed by 1 base and 3 bases, with 3 bases remaining between them. CDR1 and CDR2 from the germline V gene are DFQATT and SNEGSKA (reference sequence). CDR3 nucleotide sequence: TGCAGTGCTAGAGCGGACACTGAAGCTTTCTTT. Its translation is CSARADTEAFF.

DNA for the CDR3: TGTGCCAGCAGCTTCCGGTCCGCGAACACCGGGGAGCTGTTTTTT. It specifies CASSFRSANTGELFF. The gene calls are TRBV5-4 and TRBJ2-2; D uncertain. V was shortened by 2 bases and J by 0 bases, with 8 bases between the two germline ends. The CDR3 has 15 amino acids. Germline CDR1 SGHNT, CDR2 YYREEE (reference sequence). Looking up the rest from reference TRBV5-4 and TRBJ2-2 gives the full variable domain: ETGVTQSPTHLIKTRGQQVTLRCSSQSGHNTVSWYQQALGQGPQFIFQYYREEENGRGNFPPRFSGLQFPNYSSELNVNALELDDSALYLCASSFRSANTGELFFGEGSRLTVL.

J is TRBJ2-7 and V is TRBV5-6; a weak D match, TRBD1 (7 bases). This CDR3 is built from 15 residues. V shed 0 bases and J shed 2 bases, with 12 bases lying between them. Looked up from germline, CDR1 is SGHDT and CDR2 is YYEEEE. The CDR3 sequence is CASSLATGEAYEQYF. The CDR3 DNA follows: TGTGCCAGCAGCTTGGCCACAGGGGAGGCCTACGAGCAGTACTTC.

The table lists this clone with a few counts. This rearrangement joins TRBV6-5 to TRBJ2-3; D is uncertain. Germline V lookup: CDR1 MNHEY, CDR2 SVGAGI. The ends were cut back, 6 bases at V and 2 bases at J, with 12 bases in the middle. The CDR3 runs 14 residues. CDR3: CASRRHTDTDTQYF. The CDR3 region has the DNA TGTGCCAGCAGGCGACATACTGACACAGATACGCAGTATTTT.

V usage is TRBV5-1 and J usage is TRBJ2-5; 7 bases are a match to TRBD2. Trimming took 2 bases from V and 5 from J; bases not matched to a gene: 9. This CDR3 spans 15 amino acids. Germline loops: CDR1 SGHRS, CDR2 YFSETQ. The CDR3 spells CASSLKRDVGETQYF. The CDR3 coding sequence is TGCGCCAGCAGCTTAAAGCGGGATGTTGGGGAGACCCAGTACTTC.

The chain combines TRBV15 with TRBJ1-2, with 7 bases that match TRBD1. The V gene's germline CDR1 is LNHNV and CDR2 YYDKDF (reference sequence). With 5 bases clipped from V and 4 bases from J, the junction kept 7 bases outside the gene matches. This CDR3 has 14 amino acids. The DNA of the CDR3 is TGTGCCACCAGCGGGCAGGGGGAGGTCTATGGCTACACCTTC. It translates to CATSGQGEVYGYTF.

This clone was recorded a few times. V gene TRBV18 combines with J gene TRBJ1-5; 8 nucleotides agree with TRBD1. CDR1 and CDR2 from the germline V gene are KGHSH and LQKENI. V lost 3 bases and J lost 1; bases outside the gene matches: 5. This CDR3 has 16 amino acids. CDR3 in amino acids: CASSPSNRGSNQPQHF. The CDR3 region has the DNA TGTGCCAGCTCACCCTCCAACAGGGGGAGCAATCAGCCCCAGCATTTT.

This chain joins TRBV7-9 and TRBJ2-7; weak D call: TRBD2 (6 bases). CDR1 is SEHNR, CDR2 FQNEAQ, per germline (reference sequence). The CDR3 consists of 14 residues. The germline V and J ends were trimmed by 5 bases and 3 bases, with 14 bases remaining between them. For the CDR3, the DNA is TGTGCCAGCAGCGTCCACGGGAGTAACTACGAGCAGTACTTC. It specifies CASSVHGSNYEQYF. The full variable domain, in which reference TRBV7-9 and TRBJ2-7 provide the parts outside the CDR3, is DTGVSQNPRHKITKRGQNVTFRCDPISEHNRLYWYRQTLGQGPEFLTYFQNEAQLEKSRLLSDRFSAERPKGSFSTLEIQRTEQGDSAMYLCASSVHGSNYEQYFGPGTRLTVT.